Presented here are 24 T cell receptor beta chains from one specimen sequenced in a study of T cells after yellow fever vaccination. Using its own MiXCR run on the 5' RACE reads, TCRdb lists one record per CDR3 protein. Of 320,000 or so distinct CDR3 sequences in the sample, around 8.1% were seen once. The starting material was PBMCs, obtained roughly 45 days after the first yellow fever vaccination. The receptor set was obtained from a man aged 18 to 30 who received the YFV17D yellow fever vaccine.

This clonotype was seen only a few times. The gene calls are TRBV20-1 and TRBJ1-5, with D maybe TRBD1 (6 bases). The germline V and J ends were trimmed by 3 bases and 1 base, with 10 bases remaining between them. The CDR3 spans 14 residues. Germline V gene data show CDR1 as DFQATT and CDR2 as SNEGSKA (reference sequence). CDR3 bases: TGCAGTGCTAGGGTTGGGGGCAGCAATCAGCCCCAGCATTTT. The encoded protein is CSARVGGSNQPQHF.

The rearrangement links TRBV20-1 to TRBJ2-3; 9 bases are a match to TRBD1. Germline loops: CDR1 DFQATT, CDR2 SNEGSKA (reference sequence). This CDR3 contains 13 residues. J lost 5 bases, V lost 5 bases, and 5 bases had no gene match. The CDR3 sequence: CSAYGQGKDTQYF. DNA for the CDR3: TGCAGTGCTTATGGACAGGGGAAAGATACGCAGTATTTT.

This clonotype was found many times. This sequence joins TRBV5-1 and TRBJ2-5, with a tentative D call TRBD2 (5 bases). Per the germline V gene, CDR1 is SGHRS and CDR2 is YFSETQ. This CDR3 has 14 residues. Deletions cut 1 base from V and 4 bases from J, with 11 bases between. The CDR3, as DNA: TGCGCCAGCAGCTTGATGATAGCGAGAGAGACCCAGTACTTC. This sequence encodes CASSLMIARETQYF.

Many counts were recorded for this clonotype. The chain joins TRBV20-1 to TRBJ2-7; TRBD1 matches 7 bases. CDR1 and CDR2 from the germline V gene are DFQATT and SNEGSKA (reference sequence). The CDR3 loop spans 13 amino acids. The trim removed 6 bases at V and 3 bases at J, leaving 8 bases unmatched. The DNA for the CDR3 is TGCAGTGCAAGGGACAGCAGAAACTACGAGCAGTACTTC. This sequence encodes CSARDSRNYEQYF.

This sequence joins TRBV5-1 and TRBJ2-4; D is perhaps TRBD1 (6 bases). The CDR3 spans 15 residues. CDR1 is SGHRS and CDR2 is YFSETQ in the germline V gene. Trimming pared 0 bases from V and 3 bases from J, leaving 10 bases between. The CDR3 DNA follows: TGCGCCAGCAGCTTGGCAGGGGCCATCAAAAACATTCAGTACTTC. Its translation is CASSLAGAIKNIQYF.

This clonotype appeared a few times. The chain employs TRBV5-1 and TRBJ1-2; D may be TRBD1 (5 bases). Germline CDR1 SGHRS, CDR2 YFSETQ. The CDR3 runs to 15 residues. Trimming cost V 0 bases and J 0 bases, with 9 bases left between them. CDR3 sequence reads: CASSLAGGSNYGYTF. CDR3 nucleotides: TGCGCCAGCAGCTTGGCCGGGGGTTCTAACTATGGCTACACCTTC.

This clonotype was seen repeatedly, ten times or more. This chain links TRBV18 with TRBJ2-7; D is uncertain. The CDR3 spans 13 residues. The V end lost 0 bases, the J end lost 1 base, and 4 bases lay between the germline ends. Germline values: CDR1 KGHSH, CDR2 LQKENI. This CDR3 reads CASSPPVSYEQYF. The CDR3 region has the DNA TGTGCCAGCTCACCACCAGTGTCCTACGAGCAGTACTTC.

This clonotype was detected a few times. V is TRBV5-1 and J is TRBJ2-2; a weak D match, TRBD1 (5 bases). The ends were cut back, 5 bases at V and 6 bases at J, with 20 bases in the middle. Germline-derived CDR1 and CDR2 are SGHRS and YFSETQ. CDR3 length: 16 residues. The CDR3 coding sequence is TGCGCCAGCAGTCGTCAGGGATCCCGGTCTTCCGGGGAGCTGTTTTTT. Its protein is CASSRQGSRSSGELFF.

The V gene is TRBV28, the J gene TRBJ1-4, with TRBD1 matching 9 bases. This CDR3 comprises 17 residues. The V gene end was trimmed by 4 bases and the J gene end by 7 bases; junction bases not matched to a gene: 13. CDR1 MDHEN and CDR2 SYDVKM come from the germline V gene. The CDR3: CASSSSGTGSLGEKLFF. For the CDR3, the DNA is TGTGCCAGCAGTTCCTCCGGGACAGGGTCCCTTGGTGAAAAACTGTTTTTT.

In this sample, this clonotype turned up a few times. This sequence joins TRBV20-1 and TRBJ1-2, with D hard to call. CDR3 size: 14 residues. Per the germline V gene, CDR1 is DFQATT and CDR2 is SNEGSKA (reference sequence). V lost 3 bases and J lost 2, with 13 bases in between. CDR3 region: CSARNPGVNYGYTF. CDR3 bases: TGCAGTGCTAGGAATCCAGGCGTGAACTATGGCTACACCTTC.

The CDR3 DNA reads TGCAGCGTGGAGGTGACAGCCGGGGAGCTGTTTTTT. Translation gives CSVEVTAGELFF. The chain employs TRBV29-1 and TRBJ2-2, with D perhaps being TRBD1 or TRBD2 (5 bases each). From germline, CDR1 is SQVTM and CDR2 ANQGSEA. Deletions cut 6 bases from V and 6 bases from J, with 11 bases between. This CDR3 contains 12 residues.

The CDR3 DNA follows: TGTGCCAGCAGCTCCGCCGGGGTAGGAGCGGGGTCCTACAATGAGCAGTTCTTC. It codes for CASSSAGVGAGSYNEQFF. The chain is built from TRBV11-2 and TRBJ2-1; 7 nucleotides agree with TRBD2. CDR1 and CDR2 (germline): SGHAT, FQNNGV. The length of the CDR3 is 18 residues. The junction had 13 bases not matched to a gene; V was cut back by 4 bases and J by 1 base.

This clonotype was detected only once. The chain is built from TRBV20-1 and TRBJ2-5; the match to TRBD2 covers 13 bases. Unmatched junction bases numbered 8, after V lost 2 bases and J lost 5 bases. This CDR3 comprises 16 residues. From germline, CDR1 is DFQATT and CDR2 SNEGSKA (reference sequence). Here the CDR3 DNA reads TGCAGTGCTAGAACTAGCGGGGGGGTAGTGCGGGAGACCCAGTACTTC. Protein sequence: CSARTSGGVVRETQYF.

This clonotype has a handful of counts. The chain combines TRBV4-1 with TRBJ2-1, with D perhaps TRBD1 or TRBD2 (5 bases each). Deletions cut 3 bases from V and 9 bases from J, with 21 bases between. CDR3 size: 16 residues. CDR1 and CDR2 from the germline V gene are MGHRA and YSYEKL. CDR3 region: CASSHGPGPLLGEQFF. The CDR3 coding sequence is TGCGCCAGCAGCCACGGACCGGGACCCCTCCTGGGTGAGCAGTTCTTC.

The rearrangement uses TRBV19 and TRBJ2-7, with 15 bases matching TRBD2. The CDR3 contains 15 residues. CDR1 LNHDA and CDR2 SQIVND come from the germline V gene (reference sequence). Trimming cost V 6 bases and J 4 bases; bases outside gene matches: 4. The CDR3 is CASRGLAGGTYEQYF. The CDR3 nucleotides read TGTGCCAGTAGAGGACTAGCGGGGGGGACGTACGAGCAGTACTTC.

This clonotype was seen many times. The chain employs TRBV9 and TRBJ2-1; a possible D gene is TRBD2 (5 bases). Trimming shortened V by 2 bases and J by 9 bases, and 9 bases separated the two germline ends. The germline V gene encodes CDR1 SGDLS and CDR2 YYNGEE. The CDR3 is made up of 12 amino acids. CDR3 bases: TGTGCCAGCAGCGTCGTGGCGGGTGAGCAGTTCTTC. Translation gives CASSVVAGEQFF.

This clonotype was detected many times. This rearrangement joins TRBV12-3 or TRBV12-4 to TRBJ2-2, with D unclear. Trimming removed 5 bases from V and 4 bases from J, with 8 bases in between. The CDR3 sequence is 13 residues long. CDR3 protein: CASSPLGTGELFF. The CDR3 DNA follows: TGTGCCAGCAGTCCTTTAGGCACCGGGGAGCTGTTTTTT.

This clonotype was seen a handful of times. The gene calls are TRBV5-1 and TRBJ2-1; D is perhaps TRBD1 or TRBD2 (5 bases each). The CDR3 extends over 15 amino acids. CDR1 and CDR2 (germline): SGHRS, YFSETQ. The V gene lost 2 bases and the J gene lost 1 base, with 10 bases spanning the gap. The CDR3 bases are TGCGCCAGCAGCTTCTTTGGGGGTTCCTACAATGAGCAGTTCTTC. This encodes CASSFFGGSYNEQFF.

The chain couples TRBV21-1 to TRBJ2-4; the table's D call, TRBD1, has no DNA check behind it. TRBV21-1 is recorded as a pseudogene. This CDR3 region has 18 residues. For the CDR3, the DNA is TGTGCCAGCAGCGCCCCCGAGCGGGGGTGCGGCGCCAAAAACATTCAGTACTTC. It translates to CASSAPERGCGAKNIQYF.

This clonotype occurred many times. The rearrangement uses TRBV13 and TRBJ2-3, with D unclear. The V end lost 5 bases, the J end lost 2 bases, and 8 bases lay between the germline ends. Germline V gene data show CDR1 as PRHDT and CDR2 as FYEKMQ (reference sequence). The CDR3 extends over 13 amino acids. For the CDR3, the DNA is TGTGCCAGCAGCCAAAGATCCACAGATACGCAGTATTTT. This translates into CASSQRSTDTQYF.

The table lists this clonotype with a few counts. The gene calls are TRBV7-8 and TRBJ1-5; TRBD1 matches at 7 bases. The junction had 3 bases not matched to a gene; V was cut back by 4 bases and J by 0 bases. Germline CDR1 reads SGHVS; CDR2 reads FQNEAQ. There are 15 residues in the CDR3. In DNA, the CDR3 is TGTGCCAGCAGCTCGGGACAGTTTAGCAATCAGCCCCAGCATTTT. This gives the protein CASSSGQFSNQPQHF.

There are a few counts of this clonotype. This chain links TRBV19 with TRBJ1-2, with TRBD1 identical over 7 bases. This CDR3 spans 14 amino acids. Germline-derived CDR1 and CDR2 are LNHDA and SQIVND (reference sequence). Trimming at V came to 9 bases and at J to 0 bases, leaving 7 bases not matched to a gene. The CDR3 here is CASVEQGTNYGYTF. In DNA form, the CDR3 reads TGTGCCAGCGTTGAACAGGGGACTAACTATGGCTACACCTTC.

Ten or more counts support this clonotype. The J gene is TRBJ2-7, the V gene TRBV6-6, with TRBD1 as a possible D gene (5 bases). The ends were cut back, 4 bases at V and 0 bases at J, with 7 bases in the middle. Germline V CDR1 and CDR2: MNHNY, SVGAGI (reference sequence). The CDR3 consists of 13 residues. As DNA, the CDR3 is TGTGCCAGCAGTTCTGACAGCTCCTACGAGCAGTACGTC. Its protein is CASSSDSSYEQYV.

This clonotype was counted only a few times. J is TRBJ2-7 and V is TRBV4-1; unclear D gene. V gave up 1 base and J gave up 5 bases, with 12 bases separating them. CDR1 is MGHRA, CDR2 YSYEKL, per germline. The CDR3 spans 14 residues. The CDR3 protein is CASSQGAGTHEQYV. The CDR3 bases are TGCGCCAGCAGCCAAGGGGCAGGCACCCACGAGCAGTACGTC.